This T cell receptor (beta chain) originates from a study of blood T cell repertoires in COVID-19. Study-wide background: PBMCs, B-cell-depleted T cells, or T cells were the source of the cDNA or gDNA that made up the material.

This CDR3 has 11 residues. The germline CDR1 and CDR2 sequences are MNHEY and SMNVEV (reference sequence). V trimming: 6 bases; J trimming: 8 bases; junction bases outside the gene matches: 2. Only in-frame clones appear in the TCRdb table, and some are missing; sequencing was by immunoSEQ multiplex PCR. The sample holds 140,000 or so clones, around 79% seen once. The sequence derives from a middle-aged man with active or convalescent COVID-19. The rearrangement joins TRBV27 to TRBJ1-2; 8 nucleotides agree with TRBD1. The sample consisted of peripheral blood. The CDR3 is CASRGQVGYTF. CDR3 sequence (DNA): TGTGCCAGCAGGGGACAGGTCGGCTACACCTTC.